Following are 26 T cell receptor beta chains from one sample sequenced in a study of pediatric ulcerative colitis. Libraries were prepared by immunoSEQ multiplex PCR; TCRdb keeps only in-frame clonotypes and omits some of them. This sample has 30,000 to 40,000 clones, with about four fifths found just once. Sequenced sample: blood. All receptors derive from a boy under 18 with severe ulcerative colitis.

The gene calls are TRBV13 and TRBJ1-1; 9 bases line up with TRBD1. V lost 6 bases and J lost 10; bases outside the gene matches: 15. Germline lookup yields CDR1 PRHDT and CDR2 FYEKMQ (reference sequence). The CDR3 consists of 15 residues. CDR3 in DNA: TGTGCCAGCAGTGGATACCGGGACAGGGATATTGCAGCTTTCTTT. Residues: CASSGYRDRDIAAFF.

The rearrangement links TRBV6-5 to TRBJ1-4; the D is unclear. V dropped 4 bases and J dropped 7 bases, with 13 bases sitting between them. In germline, CDR1 is MNHEY, CDR2 SVGAGI. There are 14 residues in the CDR3. CDR3 loop: CASSFWAGSEKLFF. The CDR3 bases are TGTGCCAGCAGTTTTTGGGCAGGATCTGAAAAACTGTTTTTT.

The rearrangement uses TRBV6-5 and TRBJ2-3, with D perhaps given as TRBD1 or TRBD2 (5 bases each). V lost 0 bases and J 9 bases, leaving 13 bases between the germline ends. CDR1 is MNHEY and CDR2 is SVGAGI in the germline V gene. CDR3 length equals 14 residues. The CDR3 bases are TGTGCCAGCAGTTACTCAAGGAGCAGGGACACGCAGTATTTT. Protein: CASSYSRSRDTQYF.

The rearrangement links TRBV19 to TRBJ1-1, with no clear D. V shed 3 bases and J shed 1 base, with 9 bases lying between them. Per the germline V gene, CDR1 is LNHDA and CDR2 is SQIVND (reference sequence). This CDR3 has 14 residues. The DNA of the CDR3 is TGTGCCAGTAGTATTGTTTCGACGAACACTGAAGCTTTCTTT. Translated: CASSIVSTNTEAFF.

This chain joins TRBV9 and TRBJ2-1; D possibly corresponds to TRBD2 (6 bases). The length of the CDR3 is 16 residues. V lost 3 bases and J lost 8, with 21 bases in between. Per germline, CDR1 SGDLS and CDR2 YYNGEE. This CDR3 is CASSAPLGEGGDEQFF. CDR3 bases: TGTGCCAGCAGCGCCCCCCTGGGGGAAGGAGGGGATGAGCAGTTCTTC.

The chain combines TRBV2 with TRBJ1-5; D perhaps matches TRBD1 (6 bases). V lost 7 bases to trimming and J lost 2 bases, with 15 bases between them. The CDR3 runs to 15 residues. CDR1 and CDR2 (germline): SNHLY, FYNNEI. The CDR3 loop is CASKIQGGGNQPQHF. The DNA of the CDR3 is TGTGCCAGCAAGATACAGGGCGGTGGCAATCAGCCCCAGCATTTT.

The V call is TRBV10-1, the J call TRBJ2-5; TRBD1 matches 9 bases. The germline CDR1 and CDR2 sequences are WNHNN and SYGVQD (reference sequence). This CDR3 has 15 amino acids. V was pared by 8 bases and J by 10 bases, with 17 bases of the junction left unmatched. CDR3 bases: TGCGCCAGCGACCCTGGGACAGGGTGGCCCAGAGACCAGTACTTC. Protein: CASDPGTGWPRDQYF.

A word on this clone: The same CDR3 is also encoded by other DNA sequences in this sample. This chain links TRBV30 with TRBJ2-1; weak D call: TRBD2 (6 bases). Trimming left V 1 base short and J 5 bases short, with 15 bases between. The CDR3 sequence is 15 residues long. From germline, CDR1 is GTSNPN and CDR2 SVGIG (reference sequence). The CDR3 DNA follows: TGTGCCTGGAGTGCTCTAAGCGGGTTCCACAATGAGCAGTTCTTC. Protein sequence: CAWSALSGFHNEQFF.

The rearrangement links TRBV30 to TRBJ1-2; no reliable D call. Trimming took 3 bases from V and 4 from J, leaving 18 bases between them. This CDR3 is built from 15 residues. The germline V gene has CDR1 GTSNPN and CDR2 SVGIG (reference sequence). The CDR3 region is CAWSVSRRRGYGYTF. CDR3 coding DNA: TGTGCCTGGAGCGTATCCAGGCGCCGGGGCTATGGCTACACCTTC. The full variable domain, its missing parts supplied by reference TRBV30 and TRBJ1-2, is SQTIHQWPATLVQPVGSPLSLECTVEGTSNPNLYWYRQAAGRGLQLLFYSVGIGQISSEVPQNLSASRPQDRQFILSSKKLLLSDSGFYLCAWSVSRRRGYGYTFGSGTRLTVV.

V usage is TRBV30 and J usage is TRBJ2-7; possibly TRBD1 or TRBD2 for D (5 bases each). Trimming cost V 5 bases and J 5 bases, with 16 bases left between them. The CDR3 runs to 13 residues. Germline lookup yields CDR1 GTSNPN and CDR2 SVGIG (reference sequence). The CDR3 DNA sequence: TGTGCCTGGGGCCCTTGGGGGTTCCACGAGCAGTACTTC. Translated, it gives CAWGPWGFHEQYF.

In its sample, this clone was seen once. The genes are TRBV4-1 and TRBJ1-2; a weak D match, TRBD1 (6 bases). Germline CDR1 reads MGHRA; CDR2 reads YSYEKL. Trimming cost V 0 bases and J 5 bases, with 13 bases left between them. CDR3 length equals 15 residues. CDR3 protein: CASSQEATGRYGYTF. The CDR3 DNA reads TGCGCCAGCAGCCAAGAAGCGACAGGCCGTTATGGCTACACCTTC.

The chain uses TRBV27 and TRBJ2-2, with D possibly matching TRBD1 (6 bases). Trimming removed 0 bases from V and 4 bases from J, with 9 bases in between. The CDR3 is made up of 15 amino acids. CDR1 MNHEY and CDR2 SMNVEV come from the germline V gene (reference sequence). The CDR3 DNA reads TGTGCCAGCAGTTTATCGTTAGGGGGCACCGGGGAGCTGTTTTTT. Encoded protein: CASSLSLGGTGELFF.

The chain links TRBV23-1 to TRBJ2-7; no clear D gene. TRBV23-1 is an ORF, and what it does is uncertain. The CDR3 runs to 18 residues. Trimming cost V 0 bases and J 0 bases, with 18 bases left between them. DNA of the CDR3: TGCGCCAGCAGTCAATCGAGGACCGCCCGCCCTAGCTCCTACGAGCAGTACTTC. Amino acid sequence: CASSQSRTARPSSYEQYF.

V and J are TRBV19 and TRBJ1-2; maybe TRBD1 (5 bases). With 6 bases removed from V and 3 bases from J, the gap between germline ends came to 20 bases. The CDR3 loop spans 16 amino acids. Germline V gene lookup returns CDR1 LNHDA and CDR2 SQIVND (reference sequence). The CDR3 DNA follows: TGTGCCAGTAGAGTATACGGCAGGGACGGGGACTATGGCTACACCTTC. Its protein product is CASRVYGRDGDYGYTF. The whole variable domain, filled in from reference TRBV19 and TRBJ1-2, reads DGGITQSPKYLFRKEGQNVTLSCEQNLNHDAMYWYRQDPGQGLRLIYYSQIVNDFQKGDIAEGYSVSREKKESFPLTVTSAQKNPTAFYLCASRVYGRDGDYGYTFGSGTRLTVV.

This clone was counted a single time. The chain uses TRBV29-1 and TRBJ2-3; D tentatively fits TRBD1 or TRBD2 (6 bases each). CDR1 is SQVTM, CDR2 ANQGSEA, per germline. This CDR3 region has 13 residues. V lost 6 bases and J 2 bases, leaving 12 bases between the germline ends. The CDR3 protein is CSVGGVLTDTQYF. The CDR3 DNA is TGCAGCGTCGGGGGCGTTCTCACAGATACGCAGTATTTT.

This chain joins TRBV5-6 and TRBJ2-1, with D uncertain. Germline V gives CDR1 SGHDT, CDR2 YYEEEE. V lost 4 bases and J lost 5, with 4 bases in between. The CDR3 runs to 11 residues. The CDR3 DNA follows: TGTGCCAGCAGCCTTAACAATGAGCAGTTCTTC. This translates into CASSLNNEQFF.

Concerning this clone itself: The junction departs from the called germline gene at one end, perhaps through a read error. This chain links TRBV7-9 with TRBJ2-3; 9 nucleotides match TRBD2. In germline, CDR1 is SEHNR, CDR2 FQNEAQ (reference sequence). The CDR3 loop spans 14 amino acids. The CDR3 sequence is CASSLAGSTDTQYF. CDR3 nucleotides: TGTGCCAGCAGCCTAGCGGGGTCCACAGATACGCAGTATTTT.

The gene calls are TRBV6-5 and TRBJ2-4, with D uncertain. The CDR3 consists of 15 residues. The V end was cut by 0 bases, the J end by 8 bases, with 14 bases between. The germline V gene has CDR1 MNHEY and CDR2 SVGAGI. The CDR3 loop is CASSYSRSPGDIQYF. As DNA, the CDR3 is TGTGCCAGCAGTTACTCGAGGTCACCTGGAGACATTCAGTACTTC.

The chain couples TRBV7-8 to TRBJ1-5, with unresolved D. Looked up from germline, CDR1 is SGHVS and CDR2 is FQNEAQ. There are 15 residues in the CDR3. V lost 0 bases, J lost 4 bases, and 10 bases lay in between. CDR3 DNA sequence: TGTGCCAGCAGCTTAGCCATGTCAATGAATCAGCCCCAGCATTTT. Residues: CASSLAMSMNQPQHF.

This clone came up once. This chain joins TRBV6-6 and TRBJ2-1; TRBD2 agrees at 7 bases. The CDR3 runs 14 residues. Per the germline V gene, CDR1 is MNHNY and CDR2 is SVGAGI (reference sequence). V shed 6 bases and J 5 bases; nucleotides not matched to a gene: 7. CDR3 sequence: CASSQGLLNNEQFF. The CDR3 DNA sequence: TGTGCCAGCAGCCAGGGACTACTTAACAATGAGCAGTTCTTC.

This chain joins TRBV7-9 and TRBJ1-2, with D perhaps TRBD1 (5 bases). Germline V gene sequence: CDR1 SEHNR, CDR2 FQNEAQ (reference sequence). This CDR3 spans 13 amino acids. V shed 4 bases and J shed 6 bases, with 12 bases lying between them. This CDR3 is CASSSAGMDGYTF. In nucleotides, the CDR3 is TGTGCCAGCAGCTCGGCAGGGATGGATGGCTACACCTTC.

The V and J genes are TRBV19 and TRBJ1-2; D remains ambiguous. This CDR3 has 15 residues. Germline CDR1 reads LNHDA; CDR2 reads SQIVND (reference sequence). Trimming stripped 4 bases from V and 0 bases from J, with 12 bases between. The CDR3 DNA follows: TGTGCCAGTAGTACCCCCGCGCTTGCTAACTATGGCTACACCTTC. Protein sequence: CASSTPALANYGYTF.

The V call is TRBV6-5, the J call TRBJ1-1, with no clear D. The V end was cut by 5 bases, the J end by 0 bases, with 13 bases between. Germline V gene lookup returns CDR1 MNHEY and CDR2 SVGAGI. The CDR3 totals 15 residues. CDR3 nucleotides: TGTGCCAGCAGTAACGAGGGATACATGAACACTGAAGCTTTCTTT. It translates to CASSNEGYMNTEAFF.

The table lists this clone with a few counts. Other DNA sequences in the same sample also yield this CDR3. This chain joins TRBV18 and TRBJ2-5; maybe TRBD2 (6 bases). In germline, CDR1 is KGHSH, CDR2 LQKENI. The V end was cut by 5 bases, the J end by 2 bases, with 6 bases between. The CDR3 spans 12 residues. Written as DNA, the CDR3 is TGTGCCAGCTCAGGACTACAAGAGACCCAGTACTTC. It codes for CASSGLQETQYF.

In its sample, this clone was seen once. The chain joins TRBV5-1 to TRBJ2-2; no clear D gene. Germline values: CDR1 SGHRS, CDR2 YFSETQ. V gave up 4 bases and J gave up 7 bases, with 14 bases separating them. The CDR3 covers 14 residues. The CDR3 nucleotides are TGCGCCAGCAGCGGGCAGGTTGGGGACGGGGAGCTGTTTTTT. This codes for CASSGQVGDGELFF.

The V and J genes are TRBV11-1 and TRBJ2-7, with TRBD1 matching over 8 bases. The CDR3 is 18 residues long. The germline gives CDR1 SGHAT, CDR2 FQDESV (reference sequence). Trimming took 5 bases from V and 0 from J; bases not matched to a gene: 15. CDR3 in DNA: TGTGCCAGCAGCCCAACCCCCGGAGCAGGGGGCTTCTCCTACGAGCAGTACTTC. Translation: CASSPTPGAGGFSYEQYF.